The 27 T cell receptor beta chains below come from one sample, sequenced in a study of T cell repertoires in cytomegalovirus infection. These receptors have no identified antigens. One entry per CDR3 protein results from TCRdb running MiXCR on the reads. This table holds about 830,000 distinct CDR3 sequences, about 31% found once. Sample: cultured CD8+ T cells from PBMCs, taken from culture after CMV antigen stimulation. These receptors all stem from a human donor in good health (CMV status not recorded). Some clones in this sample may be carry-over from other donors' samples.

V is TRBV7-9 and J is TRBJ1-2, with D possibly matching TRBD1 (5 bases). V lost 4 bases and J lost 8, with 23 bases in between. The germline V gene encodes CDR1 SEHNR and CDR2 FQNEAQ (reference sequence). This CDR3 spans 16 amino acids. CDR3 in amino acids: CASSSPLAAGIRGYTF. The CDR3 region has the DNA TGTGCCAGCAGCTCCCCTTTGGCGGCAGGGATAAGGGGCTACACCTTC.

A single count supports this clonotype. The chain couples TRBV2 to TRBJ1-1; D may be TRBD1 (5 bases). Per the germline V gene, CDR1 is SNHLY and CDR2 is FYNNEI. This CDR3 is built from 12 residues. V was clipped by 10 bases and J by 5 bases, with 14 bases between them. CDR3 sequence (DNA): TGTGCCATCGCCAGGGCGGAAACTGAAGCTTTCTTT. This translates into CAIARAETEAFF.

This clonotype was found a few times. The chain carries TRBV6-2 or TRBV6-3 and TRBJ2-7; a weak D match, TRBD2 (5 bases). Trimming stripped 5 bases from V and 2 bases from J, with 22 bases between. The CDR3 consists of 17 residues. Germline loops: CDR1 MNHEY, CDR2 SVGEGT. The CDR3 nucleotides read TGTGCCAGCAGTCGAGGGCAAATCCACGCCTCAGCCTACGAGCAGTACGTC. Residues: CASSRGQIHASAYEQYV.

This CDR3 is CASSYNPTLEQYF. The CDR3 DNA follows: TGTGCCAGCAGTTATAACCCCACTTTGGAGCAGTACTTC. The chain employs TRBV27 and TRBJ2-7; no reliable D call. The germline V and J ends were trimmed by 4 bases and 7 bases, with 14 bases remaining between them. This CDR3 is built from 13 residues. Germline V lookup: CDR1 MNHEY, CDR2 SMNVEV (reference sequence).

For this clonotype: A junction boundary mismatches the germline segment, possibly from a read error. The chain employs TRBV10-1 and TRBJ2-1; 9 bases are a match to TRBD2. This CDR3 region has 14 residues. The germline CDR1 and CDR2 sequences are WNHNN and SYGVQD (reference sequence). The CDR3 here is CASHCGGAINKQFF. The CDR3 nucleotides read TGCGCCAGCCATTGCGGGGGGGCGATCAATAAGCAGTTCTTC.

In its sample, this clonotype was seen many times. This chain links TRBV7-6 with TRBJ2-5; 7 bases fit TRBD1. The J segment lost 0 bases and the V segment lost 5 bases, leaving 6 bases of the junction unmatched. The CDR3 sequence is 15 residues long. Germline V gene sequence: CDR1 SGHVS, CDR2 FNYEAQ. The chain's CDR3 is CASSPGTEYQETQYF. The DNA of the CDR3 is TGTGCCAGCAGCCCCGGGACAGAGTACCAAGAGACCCAGTACTTC.

V and J are TRBV7-8 and TRBJ2-3; 7 nucleotides align to TRBD1. The CDR3 extends over 14 amino acids. Trimming cost V 5 bases and J 0 bases; bases outside gene matches: 2. Germline V lookup: CDR1 SGHVS, CDR2 FQNEAQ. CDR3 nucleotides: TGTGCCAGCAGCCAGGGGGTTAGCACAGATACGCAGTATTTT. Protein sequence: CASSQGVSTDTQYF.

Many counts were recorded for this clonotype. The chain carries TRBV19 and TRBJ1-5; D is uncertain. CDR1 and CDR2 from the germline V gene are LNHDA and SQIVND (reference sequence). V was cut by 7 bases and J by 2 bases, with 12 bases left in between. CDR3 size: 14 residues. DNA for the CDR3: TGTGCCAGTACCCGGGGTATAGGCAATCAGCCCCAGCATTTT. This encodes CASTRGIGNQPQHF.

This chain joins TRBV9 and TRBJ2-2, with D possibly being TRBD1 (6 bases). CDR1 and CDR2 (germline): SGDLS, YYNGEE. V was pared by 7 bases and J by 0 bases, with 10 bases between. The CDR3 is 14 amino acids. This CDR3 reads CASQGTPNTGELFF. CDR3 sequence (DNA): TGTGCCAGCCAGGGGACCCCGAACACCGGGGAGCTGTTTTTT.

This clonotype has just a few counts. CDR3 sequence (DNA): TGTGCCAGTAGTATAGGGTCGGCGGCCAGCTACAATGAGCAGTTCTTC. Amino acid sequence: CASSIGSAASYNEQFF. The gene calls are TRBV19 and TRBJ2-1; D not resolved. Trimming pared 1 base from V and 3 bases from J, leaving 13 bases between. The V gene's germline CDR1 is LNHDA and CDR2 SQIVND (reference sequence). CDR3 size: 16 residues.

The chain links TRBV27 to TRBJ1-6; D call uncertain. Germline CDR1 MNHEY, CDR2 SMNVEV (reference sequence). V was clipped by 5 bases and J by 7 bases, with 12 bases between them. The CDR3 contains 14 residues. The chain's CDR3 is CASSPETENSPLHF. The DNA for the CDR3 is TGTGCCAGCAGTCCCGAGACGGAGAATTCACCCCTCCACTTT.

CDR3 region: CASSYLEGGNQPQHF. The CDR3 coding sequence is TGTGCCAGCAGTTACCTAGAGGGCGGCAATCAGCCCCAGCATTTT. V usage is TRBV6-6 and J usage is TRBJ1-5; D uncertain. The CDR3 is made up of 15 amino acids. Trimming took 2 bases from V and 2 from J, leaving 10 bases between them. Looked up from germline, CDR1 is MNHNY and CDR2 is SVGAGI (reference sequence).

This chain connects TRBV2 to TRBJ2-2, with D tentatively TRBD2 (7 bases). CDR3 size: 15 residues. Germline CDR1 SNHLY, CDR2 FYNNEI. Deletions cut 1 base from V and 7 bases from J, with 13 bases between. The CDR3 region has the DNA TGTGCCAGCAGTGAAGTCGCGGGGGCTGGCGGGGAGCTGTTTTTT. This gives the protein CASSEVAGAGGELFF.

The chain employs TRBV29-1 and TRBJ1-1; 9 bases map to TRBD1. Germline CDR1 SQVTM, CDR2 ANQGSEA. With V trimmed by 6 bases and J by 10 bases, 6 bases remained unmatched. This CDR3 contains 11 residues. The CDR3 reads CSVGTGGTAFF. Written as DNA, the CDR3 is TGCAGCGTGGGAACAGGGGGCACAGCTTTCTTT.

This clonotype came up a few times. V and J are TRBV6-2 or TRBV6-3 and TRBJ1-1, with unresolved D. There are 15 residues in the CDR3. From germline, CDR1 is MNHEY and CDR2 SVGEGT. The germline V and J ends were trimmed by 6 bases and 0 bases, with 14 bases remaining between them. The CDR3 DNA sequence: TGTGCCAGCAGCCGCCCCATGGTCGTGAACACTGAAGCTTTCTTT. It translates to CASSRPMVVNTEAFF.

The V and J genes are TRBV6-6 and TRBJ2-1; D uncertain. Germline V CDR1 and CDR2: MNHNY, SVGAGI (reference sequence). Trimming cost V 2 bases and J 0 bases, with 11 bases left between them. The length of the CDR3 is 16 residues. CDR3 amino acids: CASSYNRPDSYNEQFF. The CDR3, as DNA: TGTGCCAGCAGTTACAATCGGCCGGACTCCTACAATGAGCAGTTCTTC.

The genes are TRBV12-3 or TRBV12-4 and TRBJ2-2, with D perhaps TRBD1 (6 bases). CDR3 length: 18 residues. Between the trimmed V and J ends, which lost 3 bases and 0 bases, there was a span of 17 bases. Here the CDR3 reads CASSFWDTRYANTGELFF. The CDR3 DNA sequence: TGTGCCAGCAGTTTTTGGGACACCAGATACGCGAACACCGGGGAGCTGTTTTTT.

The chain has TRBV6-4 and TRBJ2-3; D unclear. V was shortened by 2 bases and J by 3 bases, with 12 bases between the two germline ends. CDR1 and CDR2 (germline): MRHNA, SNTAGT. This CDR3 is built from 15 residues. CDR3 DNA sequence: TGTGCCAGCAGTGACCTCCAGACGGGTACAGATACGCAGTATTTT. Its translation is CASSDLQTGTDTQYF.

This clonotype was seen only a few times. The CDR3 coding sequence is TGCGCCCCCAAGAGTGGGGGCGCGCATTCACCCCTCCACTTT. As protein: CAPKSGGAHSPLHF. The V and J genes are TRBV5-1 and TRBJ1-6, with D perhaps matching TRBD1 (6 bases). The CDR3 consists of 14 residues. CDR1 and CDR2 (germline): SGHRS, YFSETQ. Trimming took 10 bases from V and 8 from J, leaving 19 bases between them.

This clonotype appeared a single time. V gene TRBV6-2 or TRBV6-3 combines with J gene TRBJ1-5; weak D call: TRBD1 (5 bases). This CDR3 has 19 residues. V lost 1 base, J lost 2 bases, and 21 bases lay in between. CDR1 is MNHEY, CDR2 SVGEGT, per germline. This chain's CDR3 is CASSYLIGAGGRGNQPQHF. CDR3 in DNA: TGTGCCAGCAGTTACTTAATAGGAGCGGGGGGTCGGGGCAATCAGCCCCAGCATTTT.

In this sample, this clonotype turned up a few times. The chain joins TRBV5-6 to TRBJ2-7, with 7 bases lining up with TRBD1. Per germline, CDR1 SGHDT and CDR2 YYEEEE. The V gene end was trimmed by 5 bases and the J gene end by 3 bases; junction bases not matched to a gene: 5. The length of the CDR3 is 13 residues. Here the CDR3 DNA reads TGTGCCAGCAGTGAGGGGGCTAACTACGAGCAGTACGTC. Residues: CASSEGANYEQYV.

In its sample, this clonotype was seen a few times. This chain uses TRBV12-3 or TRBV12-4 with TRBJ2-1, with D unresolved. The CDR3 has 15 amino acids. V dropped 7 bases and J dropped 2 bases, with 15 bases sitting between them. The CDR3: CASTSAAVTYNEQFF. In DNA form, the CDR3 reads TGTGCCAGCACCTCCGCGGCGGTCACCTACAATGAGCAGTTCTTC.

In its sample, this clonotype was seen many times. The J gene is TRBJ1-2, the V gene TRBV7-2; 7 bases fit TRBD1. The length of the CDR3 is 15 residues. Germline V gene data show CDR1 as SGHTA and CDR2 as FQGNSA. Trimming removed 5 bases from V and 5 bases from J; junction bases left unmatched: 11. The CDR3 nucleotides are TGTGCCAGCAGCGTAGGTCGGGACAGAACGTATGGCTACACCTTC. Translation gives CASSVGRDRTYGYTF.

This chain uses TRBV27 with TRBJ1-1; TRBD1 is a possible D gene (6 bases). The CDR3 loop spans 13 amino acids. Trimming stripped 4 bases from V and 6 bases from J, with 12 bases between. Germline V gene sequence: CDR1 MNHEY, CDR2 SMNVEV (reference sequence). The CDR3 DNA follows: TGTGCCAGCAGTTCTTCCCGGGGGCCTGAAGCTTTCTTT. Amino acid sequence: CASSSSRGPEAFF.

The rearrangement links TRBV6-6 to TRBJ2-3; D ambiguous. Germline V gene lookup returns CDR1 MNHNY and CDR2 SVGAGI (reference sequence). The V and J ends lost 5 bases and 5 bases respectively, with 11 bases between them. This CDR3 comprises 13 residues. CDR3 residues: CASSDLPKDTQYF. The CDR3 DNA follows: TGTGCCAGCAGTGATTTACCCAAAGATACGCAGTATTTT.

The V call is TRBV6-1, the J call TRBJ1-3; possibly TRBD1 for D (5 bases). Germline-derived CDR1 and CDR2 are MNHNS and SASEGT. CDR3 size: 16 residues. V lost 2 bases and J 0 bases, leaving 11 bases between the germline ends. CDR3 coding DNA: TGTGCCAGCAGTGAACCCCTGGGGCGCTCTGGAAACACCATATATTTT. It is translated as CASSEPLGRSGNTIYF.

This clonotype was seen a few times. The chain couples TRBV7-9 to TRBJ2-7; possible D gene TRBD1, 5 bases. In germline, CDR1 is SEHNR, CDR2 FQNEAQ (reference sequence). Trimming left V 4 bases short and J 3 bases short, with 7 bases between. The CDR3 extends over 12 amino acids. The CDR3 loop is CASSYDSYEQYV. The CDR3, as DNA: TGTGCCAGCAGCTATGACAGCTACGAGCAGTACGTC.